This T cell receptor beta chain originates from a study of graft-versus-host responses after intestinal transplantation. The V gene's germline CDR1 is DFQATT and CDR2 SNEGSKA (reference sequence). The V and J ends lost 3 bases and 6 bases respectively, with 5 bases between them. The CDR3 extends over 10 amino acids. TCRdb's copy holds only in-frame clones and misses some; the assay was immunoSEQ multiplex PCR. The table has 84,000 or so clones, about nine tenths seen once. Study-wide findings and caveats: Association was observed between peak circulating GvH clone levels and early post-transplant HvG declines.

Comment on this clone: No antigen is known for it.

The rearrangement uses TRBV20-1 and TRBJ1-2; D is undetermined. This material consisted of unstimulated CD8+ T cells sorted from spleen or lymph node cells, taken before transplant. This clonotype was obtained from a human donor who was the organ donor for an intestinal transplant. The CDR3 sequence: CSAREDGYTF. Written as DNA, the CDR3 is TGCAGTGCTAGGGAGGATGGCTACACCTTC.